One and the same sample provided the 21 T cell receptor beta chains below, sequenced in a study of T cell responses to AZD1222 COVID-19 vaccine. TCRdb keeps only in-frame clones here, not all; method: immunoSEQ multiplex PCR. The data show 150,000 to 200,000 clones, 85% to 95% seen once. Source: peripheral blood, taken on day 0 of AZD1222 vaccination. These receptor sequences come from an adult in good health.

Written as DNA, the CDR3 is TGTGCCAGTAGTATAGGGACAGATACGCAGTATTTT. This codes for CASSIGTDTQYF. V usage is TRBV19 and J usage is TRBJ2-3; D gene uncertain. Trimming took off 1 base at V and 3 bases at J, with 2 bases between the two ends. The CDR3 has 12 amino acids. Germline assignment: CDR1 LNHDA and CDR2 SQIVND (reference sequence).

The V and J genes are TRBV18 and TRBJ1-1, with 9 bases matching TRBD1. There are 15 residues in the CDR3. V was pared by 4 bases and J by 1 base, with 4 bases of the junction left unmatched. Germline CDR1 KGHSH, CDR2 LQKENI. The CDR3 DNA reads as TGTGCCAGCTCACGAGGACAGGGGACGAACACTGAAGCTTTCTTT. Its translation: CASSRGQGTNTEAFF. The full variable domain, completed using reference TRBV18 and TRBJ1-1, is NAGVMQNPRHLVRRRGQEARLRCSPMKGHSHVYWYRQLPEEGLKFMVYLQKENIIDESGMPKERFSAEFPKEGPSILRIQQVVRGDSAAYFCASSRGQGTNTEAFFGQGTRLTVV.

The chain has TRBV29-1 and TRBJ2-4; either TRBD1 or TRBD2 may fit D (5 bases each). Germline V gene lookup returns CDR1 SQVTM and CDR2 ANQGSEA. V shed 4 bases and J shed 9 bases, with 19 bases lying between them. CDR3 length equals 14 residues. The DNA for the CDR3 is TGCAGCGTTGTGTCGGGTGGGGCCCGGGGCATTCAGTACTTC. Amino acids: CSVVSGGARGIQYF.

This chain uses TRBV24-1 with TRBJ2-3; 8 bases map to TRBD1. The CDR3 runs to 17 residues. Looked up from germline, CDR1 is KGHDR and CDR2 is SFDVKD. V shed 4 bases and J 6 bases; nucleotides not matched to a gene: 14. The CDR3 DNA reads as TGTGCCACCAGTGACCACGCCCTCGGGCAGGGGGCGGATACGCAGTATTTT. Residues: CATSDHALGQGADTQYF.

This chain joins TRBV3-1 (or the pseudogene TRBV3-2) and TRBJ2-7, with 8 bases lining up with TRBD2. With V trimmed by 5 bases and J by 6 bases, 21 bases remained unmatched. The CDR3 runs to 18 residues. CDR1 and CDR2 from the germline V gene are LGHDT and YNNKEL (reference sequence). The DNA of the CDR3 is TGTGCCAGCAGCGATATCGGGACCTGGAGCGGGAGAACGGGCGAGCAGTACTTC. It translates to CASSDIGTWSGRTGEQYF.

J is TRBJ1-5 and V is TRBV5-8; D remains ambiguous. Trimming shortened V by 1 base and J by 4 bases, and 9 bases separated the two germline ends. The CDR3 runs to 14 residues. The V gene's germline CDR1 is SGHTS and CDR2 YDEGEE. CDR3 DNA: TGTGCCAGCAGCTTGATGGGTGGGAATCAGCCCCAGCATTTT. This gives the protein CASSLMGGNQPQHF.

This clone was seen a single time. The J gene is TRBJ2-7, the V gene TRBV9; either TRBD1 or TRBD2 may fit D (5 bases each). Germline CDR1 is SGDLS and CDR2 is YYNGEE. The CDR3 spans 16 residues. V lost 0 bases and J 7 bases, leaving 20 bases between the germline ends. The CDR3 loop is CASSVDPGTRDGEQYF. The CDR3 nucleotides are TGTGCCAGCAGCGTAGACCCCGGGACCAGAGATGGGGAGCAGTACTTC.

The chain has TRBV5-8 and TRBJ1-5; 10 nucleotides line up with TRBD1. Germline trimming cut 4 bases from V and 11 bases from J; bases unmatched to any gene: 12. The V gene's germline CDR1 is SGHTS and CDR2 YDEGEE. CDR3 length equals 15 residues. In nucleotides, the CDR3 is TGTGCCAGCAGCCCCGGACAGGGGGTTGGGGAGGCCCAGCATTTT. It encodes CASSPGQGVGEAQHF.

This chain uses TRBV6-4 with TRBJ1-4; possibly TRBD1 for D (5 bases). The V gene lost 8 bases and the J gene lost 2 bases, with 18 bases spanning the gap. Germline-derived CDR1 and CDR2 are MRHNA and SNTAGT. CDR3 length: 16 amino acids. This CDR3 is CASRAGGQETNEKLFF. The DNA of the CDR3 is TGTGCCAGCCGCGCCGGGGGTCAGGAGACTAATGAAAAACTGTTTTTT.

The chain employs TRBV20-1 and TRBJ2-3; unclear D gene. CDR1 is DFQATT and CDR2 is SNEGSKA in the germline V gene (reference sequence). The CDR3 extends over 11 amino acids. The V and J ends lost 6 bases and 0 bases respectively, with 4 bases between them. CDR3 nucleotides: TGCAGTGCGTCAAGCACAGATACGCAGTATTTT. Protein product: CSASSTDTQYF.

This sequence joins TRBV19 and TRBJ2-1; D not resolved. The CDR3 loop spans 11 amino acids. Germline-derived CDR1 and CDR2 are LNHDA and SQIVND (reference sequence). The V end lost 5 bases, the J end lost 4 bases, and 3 bases lay between the germline ends. The CDR3, as DNA: TGTGCCAGTAGTCAATACAATGAGCAGTTCTTC. Amino acid sequence: CASSQYNEQFF.

V is TRBV7-2 and J is TRBJ2-4; D is ambiguous. This CDR3 spans 17 amino acids. V lost 1 base to trimming and J lost 0 bases, with 13 bases between them. Germline loops: CDR1 SGHTA, CDR2 FQGNSA. The CDR3 DNA sequence: TGTGCCAGCAGCTTAGTTGCCGTTACTATAGCCAAAAACATTCAGTACTTC. It translates to CASSLVAVTIAKNIQYF. Supplemented by reference TRBV7-2 and TRBJ2-4, the full variable domain reads GAGVSQSPSNKVTEKGKDVELRCDPISGHTALYWYRQSLGQGLEFLIYFQGNSAPDKSGLPSDRFSAERTGGSVSTLTIQRTQQEDSAVYLCASSLVAVTIAKNIQYFGAGTRLSVL.

This clone counts as medium-sized. The chain is built from TRBV6-2 or TRBV6-3 and TRBJ2-3; 7 positions agree with TRBD2. Germline trimming cut 0 bases from V and 5 bases from J; bases unmatched to any gene: 5. The CDR3 extends over 15 amino acids. Germline V gene data show CDR1 as MNHEY and CDR2 as SVGEGT. This CDR3 is CASSYSSGGGDTQYF. CDR3 DNA sequence: TGTGCCAGCAGTTACTCTAGCGGCGGGGGAGATACGCAGTATTTT.

The chain recombines TRBV4-1 with TRBJ2-4; possibly TRBD2 for D (5 bases). The germline V and J ends were trimmed by 0 bases and 8 bases, with 20 bases remaining between them. This CDR3 region has 17 residues. Germline-derived CDR1 and CDR2 are MGHRA and YSYEKL. The CDR3 region is CASSQEGAGGSGYIQYF. The CDR3 DNA is TGCGCCAGCAGCCAAGAGGGCGCGGGCGGTTCGGGGTACATTCAGTACTTC.

The chain links TRBV6-1 to TRBJ1-6; no firm D call. Per the germline V gene, CDR1 is MNHNS and CDR2 is SASEGT. V lost 0 bases, J lost 6 bases, and 3 bases lay in between. This CDR3 contains 13 residues. CDR3 residues: CASSEARNSPLHF. CDR3 nucleotide sequence: TGTGCCAGCAGTGAAGCGCGTAATTCACCCCTCCACTTT.

This clone has a single count. The chain couples TRBV7-3 to TRBJ1-2; 8 bases agree with TRBD1. The trim removed 3 bases at V and 4 bases at J, leaving 7 bases unmatched. Germline V lookup: CDR1 SGHTA, CDR2 FQGTGA. The CDR3 contains 15 residues. The CDR3 here is CASSFLPDRVYGYTF. CDR3 bases: TGTGCCAGCAGCTTCCTCCCGGACAGGGTCTATGGCTACACCTTC.

This sequence joins TRBV19 and TRBJ1-5, with no clear D. Germline loops: CDR1 LNHDA, CDR2 SQIVND (reference sequence). Trimming shortened V by 1 base and J by 3 bases, and 10 bases separated the two germline ends. The CDR3 contains 15 residues. CDR3 sequence: CASSIGQSINQPQHF. The CDR3 DNA is TGTGCCAGTAGTATAGGACAAAGCATCAATCAGCCCCAGCATTTT. Supplemented by reference TRBV19 and TRBJ1-5, the full variable domain reads DGGITQSPKYLFRKEGQNVTLSCEQNLNHDAMYWYRQDPGQGLRLIYYSQIVNDFQKGDIAEGYSVSREKKESFPLTVTSAQKNPTAFYLCASSIGQSINQPQHFGDGTRLSIL.

The chain links TRBV3-1 (or the pseudogene TRBV3-2) to TRBJ2-7; no firm D call. V dropped 1 base and J dropped 3 bases, with 19 bases sitting between them. The CDR3 length is 17 residues. Germline-derived CDR1 and CDR2 are LGHDT and YNNKEL (reference sequence). CDR3 in DNA: TGTGCCAGCAGCCAAGGTGTCCTTGGTAGTGGGGACTACGAGCAGTACTTC. As protein: CASSQGVLGSGDYEQYF.

The rearrangement uses TRBV27 and TRBJ1-5; D ambiguous. The CDR3 runs 15 residues. The V end was cut by 2 bases, the J end by 0 bases, with 8 bases between. CDR1 is MNHEY, CDR2 SMNVEV, per germline (reference sequence). DNA of the CDR3: TGTGCCAGCAGTTTAAGGGAAAATAGCAATCAGCCCCAGCATTTT. Its protein product is CASSLRENSNQPQHF.

CDR3 nucleotides: TGTGCCAGCAGTTACGAGGCAGGAGACACAGATACGCAGTATTTT. Translated, it gives CASSYEAGDTDTQYF. The V gene is TRBV6-2 or TRBV6-3, the J gene TRBJ2-3; D not resolved. Germline-derived CDR1 and CDR2 are MNHEY and SVGEGT. The CDR3 loop spans 15 amino acids. Trimming shortened V by 2 bases and J by 2 bases, and 11 bases separated the two germline ends.

V usage is TRBV5-8 and J usage is TRBJ1-1; D unclear. In germline, CDR1 is SGHTS, CDR2 YDEGEE. V was clipped by 3 bases and J by 0 bases, with 12 bases between them. This CDR3 region has 15 residues. The CDR3 region is CASSSQPGLNTEAFF. The CDR3 coding sequence is TGTGCCAGCAGCTCCCAGCCGGGTCTGAACACTGAAGCTTTCTTT.